Shown below are 17 T cell receptor beta chains from a single sample sequenced in a study of vaccination and CD4 T cells after COVID-19. No antigen has been identified for these receptors. Regarding treatment: approximately nine-day PBMC culture with coronavirus spike peptide pools or control peptides (ViraFEST assay). Sequence data for DNA of cultured CD4+ T cells were generated by the Oncomine TCR Beta short-read assay. TCRdb recomputed calls from the PCR reads with MiXCR, one row per CDR3 protein. The table lists over 8,500 distinct CDR3 sequences, 55% of them singletons. The sample taken for sequencing was CD4+ T cells from blood, cultured in vitro. These receptors all stem from a human donor who had recovered from COVID-19.

The chain recombines TRBV7-6 with TRBJ1-4; 8 bases align to TRBD1. V shed 0 bases, J shed 6 bases, and the junction held 15 bases outside the gene matches. The CDR3 loop spans 19 amino acids. In germline, CDR1 is SGHVS, CDR2 FNYEAQ. The CDR3 is CASSLAPTGAPPRHEKLFF. In DNA, the CDR3 is TGTGCCAGCAGCTTAGCTCCGACAGGGGCCCCCCCCCGGCATGAAAAACTGTTTTTT.

This chain connects TRBV7-2 to TRBJ1-5; D is perhaps TRBD1 (6 bases). CDR3 length equals 15 residues. V lost 2 bases, J lost 5 bases, and 13 bases lay in between. Germline CDR1 SGHTA, CDR2 FQGNSA. DNA for the CDR3: TGTGCCAGCAGCTTAAAAGCAGGGGCCGATCAGCCCCAGCATTTT. This gives the protein CASSLKAGADQPQHF.

This chain joins TRBV20-1 and TRBJ1-2, with 8 bases that match TRBD1. The CDR3 contains 12 residues. The V segment lost 6 bases and the J segment 7 bases; nucleotides outside the gene matches: 7. Germline V CDR1 and CDR2: DFQATT, SNEGSKA (reference sequence). Here the CDR3 DNA reads TGCAGTGCCTTTGGACAGGGTGGTGGCTACACCTTC. As protein: CSAFGQGGGYTF.

The V gene is TRBV7-2, the J gene TRBJ2-3, with 8 bases fitting TRBD1. After removal of 5 bases from V and 2 bases from J, the junction contained 3 bases not matched to a gene. Germline V CDR1 and CDR2: SGHTA, FQGNSA. CDR3 length: 14 amino acids. This CDR3 reads CASSRDRNTDTQYF. CDR3 bases: TGTGCCAGCAGCCGGGACAGGAACACAGATACGCAGTATTTT. The entire variable domain, with the rest obtained from reference TRBV7-2 and TRBJ2-3, is as follows: GAGVSQSPSNKVTEKGKDVELRCDPISGHTALYWYRQSLGQGLEFLIYFQGNSAPDKSGLPSDRFSAERTGGSVSTLTIQRTQQEDSAVYLCASSRDRNTDTQYFGPGTRLTVL.

The CDR3 DNA reads TGCAGTGCTAGAGCCATTAGCGGGGGGTACAATGAGCAGTTCTTC. Amino acid sequence: CSARAISGGYNEQFF. This chain connects TRBV20-1 to TRBJ2-1, with 10 bases fitting TRBD2. CDR1 and CDR2 (germline): DFQATT, SNEGSKA (reference sequence). Germline trimming cut 1 base from V and 4 bases from J; bases unmatched to any gene: 4. The CDR3 covers 15 residues.

The rearrangement joins TRBV5-1 to TRBJ1-2; TRBD1 matches 10 bases. The V segment lost 3 bases and the J segment 4 bases; nucleotides outside the gene matches: 6. This CDR3 is built from 15 residues. Germline assignment: CDR1 SGHRS and CDR2 YFSETQ. CDR3 region: CASSWGGQGFYGYTF. CDR3 in DNA: TGCGCCAGCAGCTGGGGGGGACAGGGGTTCTATGGCTACACCTTC. The full variable domain, completed using reference TRBV5-1 and TRBJ1-2, is KAGVTQTPRYLIKTRGQQVTLSCSPISGHRSVSWYQQTPGQGLQFLFEYFSETQRNKGNFPGRFSGRQFSNSRSEMNVSTLELGDSALYLCASSWGGQGFYGYTFGSGTRLTVV.

The chain has TRBV12-3 or TRBV12-4 and TRBJ2-3, with 11 bases aligning to TRBD2. Trimming took 6 bases from V and 8 from J; bases not matched to a gene: 10. The CDR3 sequence is 15 residues long. The CDR3: CASSTPSGGQFTQYF. The CDR3 DNA sequence: TGTGCCAGCAGCACCCCTAGCGGGGGGCAATTTACGCAGTATTTT.

This sequence joins TRBV20-1 and TRBJ2-7; TRBD2 is a possible D gene (6 bases). V shed 6 bases and J shed 2 bases, with 17 bases lying between them. CDR1 is DFQATT, CDR2 SNEGSKA, per germline (reference sequence). This CDR3 comprises 14 residues. The CDR3 loop is CSADPGLPTYEQYF. The CDR3 DNA is TGCAGTGCGGACCCGGGACTTCCAACCTACGAGCAGTACTTC.

CDR3 coding DNA: TGTGCCAGCAGCTTAGAACCGAGACCTAACTATGGCTACACCTTC. It is translated as CASSLEPRPNYGYTF. This chain links TRBV7-2 with TRBJ1-2; no clear D. Trimming stripped 1 base from V and 0 bases from J, with 9 bases between. CDR1 is SGHTA and CDR2 is FQGNSA in the germline V gene. The CDR3 runs to 15 residues. The full variable domain, rest sourced from reference TRBV7-2 and TRBJ1-2, is GAGVSQSPSNKVTEKGKDVELRCDPISGHTALYWYRQSLGQGLEFLIYFQGNSAPDKSGLPSDRFSAERTGGSVSTLTIQRTQQEDSAVYLCASSLEPRPNYGYTFGSGTRLTVV.

This chain connects TRBV5-4 to TRBJ2-3, with TRBD2 identical over 7 bases. CDR3 size: 16 residues. Losses at the gene ends were 0 bases for V and 1 base for J; bases not matched to a gene: 5. Germline CDR1 is SGHNT and CDR2 is YYREEE (reference sequence). The CDR3 loop reads CASSLAVAGGTDTQYF. The CDR3 nucleotides are TGTGCCAGCAGCTTGGCCGTGGCGGGAGGCACAGATACGCAGTATTTT.

This chain links TRBV27 with TRBJ2-7; D perhaps matches TRBD2 (5 bases). Trimming pared 0 bases from V and 2 bases from J, leaving 11 bases between. Germline CDR1 reads MNHEY; CDR2 reads SMNVEV (reference sequence). The CDR3 has 15 amino acids. CDR3 bases: TGTGCCAGCAGTTTATCCCGGACTCGGGCCTACGAGCAGTACTTC. It yields the protein CASSLSRTRAYEQYF.

The table lists this clonotype with a few counts. This CDR3 reads CASSLVAGYNTDTQYF. The CDR3 DNA reads TGTGCCAGCAGCTTAGTAGCGGGATACAACACAGATACGCAGTATTTT. The rearrangement joins TRBV11-2 to TRBJ2-3; 8 positions agree with TRBD2. The length of the CDR3 is 16 residues. V was pared by 1 base and J by 2 bases, with 5 bases of the junction left unmatched. Germline CDR1 SGHAT, CDR2 FQNNGV.

The chain has TRBV24-1 and TRBJ2-2; 12 nucleotides match TRBD1. CDR3 length: 17 residues. CDR1 KGHDR and CDR2 SFDVKD come from the germline V gene. V trimming: 9 bases; J trimming: 6 bases; junction bases outside the gene matches: 13. The CDR3 coding sequence is TGTGCCACCCGTGGGACAGGGGGCCTGGACGGGGCCGGGGAGCTGTTTTTT. It codes for CATRGTGGLDGAGELFF.

V and J are TRBV2 and TRBJ1-1; D unclear. V lost 1 base, J lost 4 bases, and 10 bases lay in between. CDR1 and CDR2 from the germline V gene are SNHLY and FYNNEI. The length of the CDR3 is 14 residues. CDR3 sequence (DNA): TGTGCCAGCAGTGAAGAGGCAGTTGCCACTGAAGCTTTCTTT. Translated, it gives CASSEEAVATEAFF.

The chain uses TRBV27 and TRBJ2-7, with TRBD2 matching over 10 bases. The V segment lost 6 bases and the J segment 4 bases; nucleotides outside the gene matches: 9. Germline V gene sequence: CDR1 MNHEY, CDR2 SMNVEV (reference sequence). The CDR3 consists of 15 residues. The CDR3 nucleotides are TGTGCCAGCAGGACCTCTAGCGGGAGCATTTACGAGCAGTACTTC. Translated: CASRTSSGSIYEQYF.

J is TRBJ2-1 and V is TRBV20-1; 12 nucleotides align to TRBD2. Trimming removed 5 bases from V and 6 bases from J; junction bases left unmatched: 5. The CDR3 extends over 14 amino acids. Germline CDR1 reads DFQATT; CDR2 reads SNEGSKA (reference sequence). The CDR3, as DNA: TGCAGTGCTGTGCTAGCGGGGGGGCGCAATGAGCAGTTCTTC. Encoded protein: CSAVLAGGRNEQFF.

This clonotype is deemed medium-sized. The gene calls are TRBV15 and TRBJ1-5, with a tentative D call TRBD1 (5 bases). CDR3 length: 13 residues. Germline V CDR1 and CDR2: LNHNV, YYDKDF (reference sequence). The V end lost 11 bases, the J end lost 9 bases, and 20 bases lay between the germline ends. The DNA for the CDR3 is TGTGCCTCTCATAACGGCCCAGGGCCGCCCCAGCATTTT. It is translated as CASHNGPGPPQHF.